These 11 T cell receptor beta chains originate from one sample sequenced in a study of T cell repertoires in cytomegalovirus infection. One entry per CDR3 protein, called by TCRdb with MiXCR from the reads. The sample has about 330,000 distinct CDR3 sequences; 9.5% are singletons. Sequencing used PBMCs. The receptors originated from a human donor in good health (CMV status not recorded). Some clones in this sample may be carry-over from other donors' samples.

This clonotype came up a few times. This rearrangement joins TRBV19 to TRBJ1-6, with D tentatively TRBD1 (6 bases). This CDR3 region has 12 residues. In germline, CDR1 is LNHDA, CDR2 SQIVND (reference sequence). V lost 7 bases and J lost 7, with 8 bases in between. As DNA, the CDR3 is TGTGCCAGTAACAGGGTAAATTCACCCCTCCACTTT. Translating it yields CASNRVNSPLHF.

This clonotype showed up just a few times. This chain uses TRBV7-2 with TRBJ1-2, with 7 bases aligning to TRBD1. V dropped 6 bases and J dropped 5; count of bases not matched to a gene: 9. There are 14 residues in the CDR3. Germline V lookup: CDR1 SGHTA, CDR2 FQGNSA. CDR3 residues: CASSKQGIGYGYTF. DNA for the CDR3: TGTGCCAGCAGTAAACAGGGGATTGGGTATGGCTACACCTTC.

The table lists this clonotype with a few counts. J is TRBJ2-2 and V is TRBV7-3; possibly TRBD2 for D (7 bases). The V and J ends lost 2 bases and 7 bases respectively, with 14 bases between them. CDR3 length: 15 amino acids. Germline V gene lookup returns CDR1 SGHTA and CDR2 FQGTGA. The CDR3 DNA sequence: TGTGCCAGCAGCTTACGGGGGGCCTTTGGCGGGGAGCTGTTTTTT. Translating gives CASSLRGAFGGELFF. Full variable domain (rest looked up from reference TRBV7-3 and TRBJ2-2): GAGVSQTPSNKVTEKGKYVELRCDPISGHTALYWYRQSLGQGPEFLIYFQGTGAADDSGLPNDRFFAVRPEGSVSTLKIQRTERGDSAVYLCASSLRGAFGGELFFGEGSRLTVL.

The sample holds a few counts of this clonotype. The chain combines TRBV20-1 with TRBJ2-3; 15 bases are a match to TRBD2. V lost 6 bases and J lost 4; bases outside the gene matches: 2. This CDR3 has 14 residues. Germline CDR1 is DFQATT and CDR2 is SNEGSKA (reference sequence). The CDR3 is CSARTSGRADTQYF. The DNA for the CDR3 is TGCAGTGCGCGGACTAGCGGGAGGGCAGATACGCAGTATTTT.

V gene TRBV5-6 combines with J gene TRBJ1-1; D is unresolved. The CDR3 is made up of 12 amino acids. V lost 2 bases and J lost 4, with 6 bases in between. Germline loops: CDR1 SGHDT, CDR2 YYEEEE. DNA for the CDR3: TGTGCCAGCAGCTTTCTTATCACTGAAGCTTTCTTT. It codes for CASSFLITEAFF.

There are many counts of this clonotype. This chain uses TRBV10-3 with TRBJ2-7; 9 nucleotides line up with TRBD2. V shed 0 bases, J shed 4 bases, and the junction held 7 bases outside the gene matches. The length of the CDR3 is 16 residues. The V gene's germline CDR1 is ENHRY and CDR2 SYGVKD. CDR3: CAISESGPAGGYEQYF. CDR3 DNA: TGTGCCATCAGTGAGTCCGGTCCAGCGGGAGGTTACGAGCAGTACTTC.

This clonotype has more than one count but fewer than ten. This sequence joins TRBV7-2 and TRBJ1-2, with D perhaps TRBD1 (6 bases). The CDR3 has 15 amino acids. CDR1 SGHTA and CDR2 FQGNSA come from the germline V gene. Trimming stripped 5 bases from V and 4 bases from J, with 17 bases between. The CDR3 DNA reads as TGTGCCAGCAGCCCGCAGACAGGAGCGATCTATGGCTACACCTTC. The encoded protein is CASSPQTGAIYGYTF.

This clonotype was recorded at least ten times. V and J are TRBV7-2 and TRBJ2-1; 12 bases are shared with TRBD2. Germline assignment: CDR1 SGHTA and CDR2 FQGNSA. The trim removed 5 bases at V and 4 bases at J, leaving 6 bases unmatched. The CDR3 length is 16 residues. The CDR3 spells CASSGRTSGMYNEQFF. The CDR3 DNA reads TGTGCCAGCAGCGGACGGACTAGCGGGATGTACAATGAGCAGTTCTTC.

The chain couples TRBV19 to TRBJ1-2; no clear D. The ends were cut back, 7 bases at V and 2 bases at J, with 8 bases in the middle. CDR1 LNHDA and CDR2 SQIVND come from the germline V gene (reference sequence). The CDR3 consists of 12 residues. CDR3 bases: TGTGCCAGTACGACGGCAAACTATGGCTACACCTTC. Translating it yields CASTTANYGYTF.

This clonotype was counted only a few times. The V and J genes are TRBV7-3 and TRBJ2-7; either TRBD1 or TRBD2 may supply D (5 bases each). Germline loops: CDR1 SGHTA, CDR2 FQGTGA. Between the trimmed V and J ends, which lost 1 base and 2 bases, there was a span of 9 bases. The CDR3 runs 14 residues. The CDR3 DNA reads as TGTGCCAGCAGCTTAAAAACGGGACCCTACGAGCAGTACTTC. Its translation: CASSLKTGPYEQYF.

This clonotype was found a few times. This rearrangement joins TRBV6-2 or TRBV6-3 to TRBJ1-1, with 8 bases fitting TRBD1. The V segment lost 4 bases and the J segment 4 bases; nucleotides outside the gene matches: 14. Germline V gene data show CDR1 as MNHEY and CDR2 as SVGEGT. The CDR3 is 17 amino acids. CDR3 sequence reads: CASSSSGQVRGVTEAFF. Here the CDR3 DNA reads TGTGCCAGCAGTTCCTCGGGACAGGTCCGCGGGGTCACTGAAGCTTTCTTT.